This T cell receptor beta chain stems from a study of T-cell memory formation after mild COVID-19. V lost 8 bases and J 6 bases, leaving 11 bases between the germline ends. CDR3 length equals 12 residues. Germline loops: CDR1 ENHRY, CDR2 SYGVKD. Study-level points and caveats: Mostly located in CM and EM were contracting CD4+ clones, with contracting CD8+ clones located in EMRA. Pre-infection memory held some responding clones, suggesting pre-existing cross-reactive T cells responded.

cDNA libraries for TCR alpha and TCR beta, carrying sample barcodes and UMIs, came from 5'RACE with constant-segment primers. One entry per CDR3 protein results from TCRdb running MiXCR on the 5' RACE reads. This table holds 450,000 or so distinct CDR3 sequences, 20% to 25% found once. As concerns this clonotype: Its antigen is undetermined.

The TCR comes from an adult woman who had mild COVID-19 (a few samples of this study predate the infection). Cell type and time point are not known. The chain couples TRBV10-3 to TRBJ2-1; D is perhaps TRBD1 or TRBD2 (5 bases each). Input material: PBMCs or a T cell subset sorted from them (not recorded which). The CDR3 is CAISGAINEQFF. CDR3 in DNA: TGTGCCATCTCCGGGGCGATCAATGAGCAGTTCTTC.